This TCR beta chain was obtained from a study of follicular helper T cells after annual influenza vaccination. Study details: Sampling occurred days 0, 7 and 28 after each influenza vaccination. Some donors were sampled over the 2013-2014, 2014-2015 and 2015-2016 vaccinations.

Study-wide points: Yearly vaccinations repeatedly recalled conserved clonotypes in ICOS+CD38+ cTfh. ICOS-CD38- cTfh most often held earlier Day 7 ICOS+CD38+ clones.

TCRdb's table, derived via immunoSEQ multiplex PCR, lists solely in-frame clones and lacks some. Here the sample spans over 6,500 clones, roughly 80% being singletons. The time point denotes: 2014-2015 season, 7 days after vaccination. The CDR3 has 16 residues. Per germline, CDR1 LNHDA and CDR2 SQIVND (reference sequence). Germline trimming cut 6 bases from V and 2 bases from J; bases unmatched to any gene: 6. Concerning this clone itself: Its antigen remains unknown.

Sample: CXCR5+ CD38- circulating T follicular helper cells from blood, taken 7 days after influenza vaccination. Described subset: circulating Tfh, non-naive CD4+CXCR5+PD-1+ (ICOS+CD38+ or ICOS-CD38-). This rearrangement joins TRBV19 to TRBJ2-2; 10 nucleotides align to TRBD1. The receptor was derived from an adult who received the influenza vaccine. CDR3 loop: CASSRDRGTNTGELFF. The CDR3 DNA follows: TGTGCCAGTAGCCGGGACAGGGGAACTAACACCGGGGAGCTGTTTTTT.